This TCR beta chain was captured in a study of shared clonotypes between healthy human individuals. With regard to this clone: Its cognate antigen is unknown. Other DNA sequences of this sample code for an identical CDR3.

V lost 2 bases and J lost 6; bases outside the gene matches: 3. Germline CDR1 and CDR2: SGHRS and YFSETQ. The CDR3 loop spans 14 amino acids. Genomic DNA per cell subset filled all wells of several immunoSEQ plates. Sequencing was performed with immunoSEQ multiplex PCR; in TCRdb, only in-frame clones are kept and a portion is missing. This table holds around 1.1 million clones, around three quarters found once. General study points: The donor pool, a small one, limited the genetic and exposure-history diversity represented.

The clonotype was recovered from a man between 18 and 29 years old in good health. Some clones in this sample may be carry-over from other donors' samples. Sequencing was performed on memory CD4+ T cells from PBMCs. Stated subset: CD45RA-negative fraction. This chain joins TRBV5-1 and TRBJ2-3, with 10 positions matching TRBD2. The CDR3 DNA reads as TGCGCCAGCAGCTTAGCGGGAGGGCCGGATACGCAGTATTTT. Amino acid sequence: CASSLAGGPDTQYF.